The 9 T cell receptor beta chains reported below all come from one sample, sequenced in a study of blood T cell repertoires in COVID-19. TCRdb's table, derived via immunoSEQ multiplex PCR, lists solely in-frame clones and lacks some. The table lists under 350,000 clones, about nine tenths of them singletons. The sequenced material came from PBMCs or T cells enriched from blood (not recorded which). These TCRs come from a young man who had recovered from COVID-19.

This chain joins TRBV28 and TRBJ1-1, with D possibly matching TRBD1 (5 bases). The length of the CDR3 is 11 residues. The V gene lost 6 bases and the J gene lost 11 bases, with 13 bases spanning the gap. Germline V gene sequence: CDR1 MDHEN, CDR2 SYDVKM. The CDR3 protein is CASSTTGGAFF. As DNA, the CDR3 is TGTGCCAGCAGCACTACCGGGGGGGCTTTCTTT.

The CDR3 loop reads CASVPAGVVDTQYF. The CDR3 DNA reads TGTGCCAGCGTCCCGGCGGGAGTTGTAGATACGCAGTATTTT. J is TRBJ2-3 and V is TRBV6-5, with 7 bases aligning to TRBD2. The CDR3 runs to 14 residues. Germline V gives CDR1 MNHEY, CDR2 SVGAGI. V lost 8 bases to trimming and J lost 5 bases; unmatched junction nucleotides: 10.

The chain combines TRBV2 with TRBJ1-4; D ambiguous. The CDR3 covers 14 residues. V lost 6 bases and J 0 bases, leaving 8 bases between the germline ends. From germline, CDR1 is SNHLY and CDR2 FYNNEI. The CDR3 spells CASRRGTTNEKLFF. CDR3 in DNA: TGTGCCAGCAGGAGAGGTACAACTAATGAAAAACTGTTTTTT. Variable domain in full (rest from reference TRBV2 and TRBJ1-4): EPEVTQTPSHQVTQMGQEVILRCVPISNHLYFYWYRQILGQKVEFLVSFYNNEISEKSEIFDDQFSVERPDGSNFTLKIRSTKLEDSAMYFCASRRGTTNEKLFFGSGTQLSVL.

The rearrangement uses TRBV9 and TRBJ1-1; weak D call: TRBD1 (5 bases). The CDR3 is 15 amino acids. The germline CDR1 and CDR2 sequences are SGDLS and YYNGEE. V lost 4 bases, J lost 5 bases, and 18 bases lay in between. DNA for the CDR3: TGTGCCAGCAGCCCCCCCGGGACTGTGGTAACTGAAGCTTTCTTT. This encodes CASSPPGTVVTEAFF.

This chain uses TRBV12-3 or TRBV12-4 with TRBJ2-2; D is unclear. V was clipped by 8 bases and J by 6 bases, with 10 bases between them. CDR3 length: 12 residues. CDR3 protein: CASETGPGELFF. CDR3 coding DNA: TGTGCCAGCGAGACTGGCCCCGGGGAGCTGTTTTTT.

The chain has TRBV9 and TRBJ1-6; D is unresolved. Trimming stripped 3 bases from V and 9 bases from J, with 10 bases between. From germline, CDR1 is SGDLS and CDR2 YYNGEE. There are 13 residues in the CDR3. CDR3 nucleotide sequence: TGTGCCAGCAGCGCTGGGAGAGGTTCACCCCTCCACTTT. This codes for CASSAGRGSPLHF. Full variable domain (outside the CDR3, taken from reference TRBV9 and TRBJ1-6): DSGVTQTPKHLITATGQRVTLRCSPRSGDLSVYWYQQSLDQGLQFLIQYYNGEERAKGNILERFSAQQFPDLHSELNLSSLELGDSALYFCASSAGRGSPLHFGNGTRLTVT.

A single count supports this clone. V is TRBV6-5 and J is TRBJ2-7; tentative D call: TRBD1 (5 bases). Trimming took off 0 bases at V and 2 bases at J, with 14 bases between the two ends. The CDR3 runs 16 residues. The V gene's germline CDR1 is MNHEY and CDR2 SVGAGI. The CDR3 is CASSYSKPPRAYEQYF. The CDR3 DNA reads TGTGCCAGCAGTTACTCGAAACCCCCCAGGGCCTACGAGCAGTACTTC.

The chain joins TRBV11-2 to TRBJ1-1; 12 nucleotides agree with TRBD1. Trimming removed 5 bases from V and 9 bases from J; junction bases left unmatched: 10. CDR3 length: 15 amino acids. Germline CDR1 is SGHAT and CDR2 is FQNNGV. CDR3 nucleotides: TGTGCCAGCAGCACCCCCGGGACAGGGGGCGTTAAAGCTTTCTTT. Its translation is CASSTPGTGGVKAFF.

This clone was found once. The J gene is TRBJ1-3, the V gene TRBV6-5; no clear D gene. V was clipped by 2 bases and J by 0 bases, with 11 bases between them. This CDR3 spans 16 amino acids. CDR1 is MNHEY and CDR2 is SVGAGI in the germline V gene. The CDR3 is CASSYRGSYSGNTIYF. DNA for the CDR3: TGTGCCAGCAGTTACCGGGGTTCATACTCTGGAAACACCATATATTTT.